Given below is one TCR beta chain in context. Antigen unknown. The entry originates in a study of long-term antiretroviral therapy in people with HIV. Whole-study findings and limits: Repertoire composition at all time points was dominated by clones that had expanded before ART.

The assay, immunoSEQ v3.0, was run at survey level. For each individual sample, sequencing targeted roughly 40,000-50,000 T-cell genomes. Data came from immunoSEQ multiplex PCR; TCRdb stores just in-frame clones and leaves some out. The sample has 15,000 to 20,000 clones; just over 85% are singletons. The sample was unsorted PBMCs, taken around 2.3 years before starting antiretroviral therapy. This TCR was recovered from a woman in her twenties or thirties with HIV.

This chain's CDR3 is CASTTIWSGDQPQHF. The CDR3, as DNA: TGTGCCAGTACCACTATCTGGTCAGGGGATCAGCCCCAGCATTTT. J is TRBJ1-5 and V is TRBV19, with a weak D call TRBD1 (6 bases). The CDR3 has 15 residues. The V and J ends lost 7 bases and 5 bases respectively, with 18 bases between them. Germline CDR1 is LNHDA and CDR2 is SQIVND (reference sequence).